Detailed here is one T cell receptor (beta chain). Trimming at V came to 1 base and at J to 7 bases, leaving 7 bases not matched to a gene. Germline assignment: CDR1 SGHTA and CDR2 FQGNSA. The CDR3 covers 16 residues. Residents of approximately 25 US areas, aged about 18 to 95 years, made up the participants. This sample was included in a study of blood T cell repertoires in COVID-19. Whole-study context: Both acute and convalescent COVID-19 samples were obtained from the United States, Italy and Spain.

Assay used: immunoSEQ multiplex PCR; TCRdb lists only in-frame clones, some missing. Among 490,000 or so clones listed, around 85% were seen once. The V and J genes are TRBV7-2 and TRBJ2-2, with TRBD1 matching 9 bases. This TCR derives from a woman in her sixties or seventies who had recovered from COVID-19. The sequencing input was PBMCs or T cells enriched from blood (not recorded which). CDR3: CASSLGRTGGSGELFF. In nucleotides, the CDR3 is TGTGCCAGCAGCTTAGGGCGAACAGGGGGCAGCGGGGAGCTGTTTTTT.